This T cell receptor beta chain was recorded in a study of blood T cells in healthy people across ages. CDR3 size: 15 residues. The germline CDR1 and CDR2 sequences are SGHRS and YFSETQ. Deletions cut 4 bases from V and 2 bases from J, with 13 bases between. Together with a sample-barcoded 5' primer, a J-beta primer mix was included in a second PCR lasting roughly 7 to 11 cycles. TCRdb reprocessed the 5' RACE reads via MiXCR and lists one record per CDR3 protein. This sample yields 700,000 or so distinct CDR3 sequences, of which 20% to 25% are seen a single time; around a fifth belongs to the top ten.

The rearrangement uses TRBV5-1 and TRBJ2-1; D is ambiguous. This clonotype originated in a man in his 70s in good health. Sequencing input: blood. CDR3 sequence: CASSTLAAPYNEQFF. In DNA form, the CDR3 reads TGCGCCAGCAGCACCCTGGCGGCCCCCTACAATGAGCAGTTCTTC.